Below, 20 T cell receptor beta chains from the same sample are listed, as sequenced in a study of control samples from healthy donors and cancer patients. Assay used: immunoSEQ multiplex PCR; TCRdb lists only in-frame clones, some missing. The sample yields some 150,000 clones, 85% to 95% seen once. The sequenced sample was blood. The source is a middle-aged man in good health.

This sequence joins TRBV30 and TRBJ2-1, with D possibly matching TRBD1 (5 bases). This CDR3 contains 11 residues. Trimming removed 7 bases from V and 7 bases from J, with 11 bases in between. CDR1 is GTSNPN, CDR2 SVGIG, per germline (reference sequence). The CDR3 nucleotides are TGTGCCTTATTAACAGGAAATGAGCAGTTCTTC. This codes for CALLTGNEQFF.

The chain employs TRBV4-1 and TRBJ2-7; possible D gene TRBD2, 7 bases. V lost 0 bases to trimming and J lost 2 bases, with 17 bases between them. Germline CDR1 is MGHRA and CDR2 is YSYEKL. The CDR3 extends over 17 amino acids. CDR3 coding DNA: TGCGCCAGCAGCCAAGATCCCCGGGGGGCCGGTCCCTACGAGCAGTACTTC. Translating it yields CASSQDPRGAGPYEQYF.

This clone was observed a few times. CDR3 nucleotide sequence: TGTGCCAGCAGTTCCTTACATATAACAGAGGCAAAACTGTTTTTT. This encodes CASSSLHITEAKLFF. The chain joins TRBV6-2 or TRBV6-3 to TRBJ1-4; no clear D. The CDR3 loop spans 15 amino acids. Deletions cut 4 bases from V and 10 bases from J, with 19 bases between. CDR1 is MNHEY, CDR2 SVGEGT, per germline.

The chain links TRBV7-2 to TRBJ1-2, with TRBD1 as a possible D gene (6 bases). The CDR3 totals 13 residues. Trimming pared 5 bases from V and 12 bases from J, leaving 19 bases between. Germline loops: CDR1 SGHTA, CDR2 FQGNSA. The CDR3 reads CASSITGSYSDTF. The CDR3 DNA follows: TGTGCCAGCAGCATAACAGGGAGTTATTCAGACACCTTC.

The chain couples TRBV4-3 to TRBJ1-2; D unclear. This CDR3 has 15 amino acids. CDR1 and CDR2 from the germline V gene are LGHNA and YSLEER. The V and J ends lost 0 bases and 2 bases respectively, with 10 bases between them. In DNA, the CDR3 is TGCGCCAGCAGCCAAGAATCCAGGCGGAACTATGGCTACACCTTC. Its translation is CASSQESRRNYGYTF.

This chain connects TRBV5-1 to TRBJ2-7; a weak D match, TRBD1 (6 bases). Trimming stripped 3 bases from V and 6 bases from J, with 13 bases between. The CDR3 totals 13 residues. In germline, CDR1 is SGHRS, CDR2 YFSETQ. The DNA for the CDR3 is TGCGCCAGCAGCTGGGGTAGGACAGCCGAGCAGTACTTC. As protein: CASSWGRTAEQYF.

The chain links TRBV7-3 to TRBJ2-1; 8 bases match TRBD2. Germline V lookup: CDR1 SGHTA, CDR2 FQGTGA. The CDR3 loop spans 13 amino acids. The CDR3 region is CASGRGDYNEQFF. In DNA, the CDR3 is TGTGCGAGCGGGCGGGGGGACTACAATGAGCAGTTCTTC. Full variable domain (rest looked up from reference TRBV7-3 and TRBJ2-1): GAGVSQTPSNKVTEKGKYVELRCDPISGHTALYWYRQSLGQGPEFLIYFQGTGAADDSGLPNDRFFAVRPEGSVSTLKIQRTERGDSAVYLCASGRGDYNEQFFGPGTRLTVL.

The CDR3 DNA follows: TGTGCCAGCAGCCAAGCCGGATTCACTAACTATGGCTACACCTTC. Translated: CASSQAGFTNYGYTF. V usage is TRBV14 and J usage is TRBJ1-2; no reliable D call. CDR3 size: 15 residues. V dropped 1 base and J dropped 0 bases, with 9 bases sitting between them. Germline lookup yields CDR1 SGHDN and CDR2 FVKESK.

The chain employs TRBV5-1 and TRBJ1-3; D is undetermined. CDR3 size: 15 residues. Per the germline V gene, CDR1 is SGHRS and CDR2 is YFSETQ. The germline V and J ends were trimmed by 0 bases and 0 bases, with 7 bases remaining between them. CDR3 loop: CASSLDRHSGNTIYF. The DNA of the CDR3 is TGCGCCAGCAGCTTGGACCGCCACTCTGGAAACACCATATATTTT.

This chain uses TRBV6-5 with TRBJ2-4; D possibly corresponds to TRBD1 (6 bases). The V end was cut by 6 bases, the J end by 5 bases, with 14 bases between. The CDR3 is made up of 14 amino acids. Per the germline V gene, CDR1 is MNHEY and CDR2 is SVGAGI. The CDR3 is CASRLDRLQNIQYF. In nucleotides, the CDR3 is TGTGCCAGCAGACTTGACAGGCTTCAAAACATTCAGTACTTC.

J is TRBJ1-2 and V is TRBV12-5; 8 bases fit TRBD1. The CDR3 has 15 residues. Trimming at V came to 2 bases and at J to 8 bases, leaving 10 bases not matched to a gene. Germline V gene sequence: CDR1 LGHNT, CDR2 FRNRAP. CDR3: CASGLQTGASLGYTF. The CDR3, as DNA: TGTGCTAGTGGTTTGCAGACAGGGGCTTCTTTAGGCTACACCTTC.

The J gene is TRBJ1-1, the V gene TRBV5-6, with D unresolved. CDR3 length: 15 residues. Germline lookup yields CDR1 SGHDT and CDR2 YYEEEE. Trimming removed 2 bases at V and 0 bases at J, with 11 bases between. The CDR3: CASSFKTLMNTEAFF. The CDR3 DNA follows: TGTGCCAGCAGCTTTAAGACACTTATGAACACTGAAGCTTTCTTT.

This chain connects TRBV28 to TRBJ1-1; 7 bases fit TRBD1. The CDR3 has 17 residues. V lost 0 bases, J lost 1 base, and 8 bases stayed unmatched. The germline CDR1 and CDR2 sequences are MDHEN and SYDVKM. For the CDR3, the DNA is TGTGCCAGCAGTTTATGGACAGGGAGAGGGACGAACACTGAAGCTTTCTTT. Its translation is CASSLWTGRGTNTEAFF.

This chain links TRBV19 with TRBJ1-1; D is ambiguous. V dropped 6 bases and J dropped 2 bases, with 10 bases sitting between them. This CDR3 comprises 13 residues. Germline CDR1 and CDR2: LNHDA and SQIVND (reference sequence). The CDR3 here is CASSTQQNTEAFF. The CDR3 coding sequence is TGTGCCAGTAGCACACAGCAAAACACTGAAGCTTTCTTT.

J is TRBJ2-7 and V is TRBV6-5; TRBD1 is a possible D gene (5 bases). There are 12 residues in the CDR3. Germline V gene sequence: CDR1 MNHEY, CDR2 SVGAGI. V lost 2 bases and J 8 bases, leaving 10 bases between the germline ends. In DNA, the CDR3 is TGTGCCAGCAGTTACGGGCAGGGCAAGCAGTACTTC. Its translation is CASSYGQGKQYF.

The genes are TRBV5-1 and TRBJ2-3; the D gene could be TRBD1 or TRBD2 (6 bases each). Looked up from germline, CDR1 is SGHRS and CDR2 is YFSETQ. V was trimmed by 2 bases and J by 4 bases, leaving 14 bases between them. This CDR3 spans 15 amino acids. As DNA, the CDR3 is TGCGCCAGCAGCTTCTGGGGGGCTTTGTCAGATACGCAGTATTTT. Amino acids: CASSFWGALSDTQYF.

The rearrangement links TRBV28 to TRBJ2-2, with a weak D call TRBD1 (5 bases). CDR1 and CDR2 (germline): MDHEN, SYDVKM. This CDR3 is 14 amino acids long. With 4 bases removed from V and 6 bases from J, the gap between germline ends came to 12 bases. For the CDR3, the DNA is TGTGCCAGCAGTTCCCAACAGGTACCCGGGGAGCTGTTTTTT. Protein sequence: CASSSQQVPGELFF. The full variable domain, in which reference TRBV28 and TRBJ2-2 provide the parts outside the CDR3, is DVKVTQSSRYLVKRTGEKVFLECVQDMDHENMFWYRQDPGLGLRLIYFSYDVKMKEKGDIPEGYSVSREKKERFSLILESASTNQTSMYLCASSSQQVPGELFFGEGSRLTVL.

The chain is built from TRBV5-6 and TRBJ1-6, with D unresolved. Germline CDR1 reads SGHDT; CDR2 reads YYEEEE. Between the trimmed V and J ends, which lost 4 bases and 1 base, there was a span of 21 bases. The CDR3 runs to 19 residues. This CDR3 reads CASSATLQRKGSYNSPLHF. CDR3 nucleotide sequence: TGTGCCAGCAGCGCTACCCTACAAAGAAAGGGATCCTATAATTCACCCCTCCACTTT. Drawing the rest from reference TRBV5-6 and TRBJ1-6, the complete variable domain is DAGVTQSPTHLIKTRGQQVTLRCSPKSGHDTVSWYQQALGQGPQFIFQYYEEEERQRGNFPDRFSGHQFPNYSSELNVNALLLGDSALYLCASSATLQRKGSYNSPLHFGNGTRLTVT.

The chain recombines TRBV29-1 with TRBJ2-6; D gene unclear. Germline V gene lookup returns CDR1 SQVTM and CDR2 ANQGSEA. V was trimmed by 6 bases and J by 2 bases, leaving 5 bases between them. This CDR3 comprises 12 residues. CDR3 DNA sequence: TGCAGCGTGGACGCTGGGGCCAACGTCCTGACTTTC. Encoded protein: CSVDAGANVLTF.

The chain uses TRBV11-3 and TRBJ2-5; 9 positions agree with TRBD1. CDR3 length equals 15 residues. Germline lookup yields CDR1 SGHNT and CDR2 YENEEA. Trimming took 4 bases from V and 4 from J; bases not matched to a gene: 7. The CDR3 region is CASSSGTGTLETQYF. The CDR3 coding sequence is TGTGCCAGCAGCTCGGGGACAGGGACTCTAGAGACCCAGTACTTC.